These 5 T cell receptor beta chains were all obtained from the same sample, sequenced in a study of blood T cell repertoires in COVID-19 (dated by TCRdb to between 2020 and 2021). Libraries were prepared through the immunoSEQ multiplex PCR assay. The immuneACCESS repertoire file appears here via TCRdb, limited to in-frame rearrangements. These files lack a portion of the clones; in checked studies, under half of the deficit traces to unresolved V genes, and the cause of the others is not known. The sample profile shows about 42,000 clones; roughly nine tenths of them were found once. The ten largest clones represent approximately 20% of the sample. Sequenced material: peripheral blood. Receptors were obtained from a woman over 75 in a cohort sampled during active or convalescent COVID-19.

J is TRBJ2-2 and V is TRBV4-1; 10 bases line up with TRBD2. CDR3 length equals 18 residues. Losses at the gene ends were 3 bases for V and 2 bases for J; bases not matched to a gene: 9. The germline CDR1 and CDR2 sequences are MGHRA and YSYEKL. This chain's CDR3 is CASSQGLATLLNTGELFF. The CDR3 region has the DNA TGCGCCAGCAGCCAGGGACTAGCGACTCTGCTTAACACCGGGGAGCTGTTTTTT.

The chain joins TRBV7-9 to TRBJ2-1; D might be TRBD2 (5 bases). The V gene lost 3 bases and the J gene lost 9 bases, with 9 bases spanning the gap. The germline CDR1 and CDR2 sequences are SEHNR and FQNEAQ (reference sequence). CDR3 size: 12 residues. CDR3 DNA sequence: TGTGCCAGCAGCTTTGAGGGTGGTGAGCAGTTCTTC. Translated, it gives CASSFEGGEQFF. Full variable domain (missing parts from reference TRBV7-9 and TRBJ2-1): DTGVSQNPRHKITKRGQNVTFRCDPISEHNRLYWYRQTLGQGPEFLTYFQNEAQLEKSRLLSDRFSAERPKGSFSTLEIQRTEQGDSAMYLCASSFEGGEQFFGPGTRLTVL.

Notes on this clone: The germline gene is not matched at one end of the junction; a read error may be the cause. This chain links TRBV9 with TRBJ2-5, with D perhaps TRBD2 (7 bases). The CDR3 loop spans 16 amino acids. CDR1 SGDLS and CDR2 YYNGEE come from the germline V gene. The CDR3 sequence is CASSVGGKGGRETQYF. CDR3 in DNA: TGCGCCAGCAGCGTAGGAGGGAAGGGGGGGAGAGAGACCCAGTACTTC.

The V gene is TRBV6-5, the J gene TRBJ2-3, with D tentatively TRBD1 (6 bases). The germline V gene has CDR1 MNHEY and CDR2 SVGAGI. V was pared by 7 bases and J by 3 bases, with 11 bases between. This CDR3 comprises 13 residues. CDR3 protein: CASIKQGTDTQYF. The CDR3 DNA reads TGTGCCAGCATCAAGCAGGGGACAGATACGCAGTATTTT.

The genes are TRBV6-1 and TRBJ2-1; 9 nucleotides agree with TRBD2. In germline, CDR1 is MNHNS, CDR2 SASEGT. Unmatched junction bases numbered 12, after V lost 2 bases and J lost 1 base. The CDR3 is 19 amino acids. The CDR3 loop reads CASSETLAGSIGSYNEQFF. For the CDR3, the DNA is TGTGCCAGCAGTGAAACCCTAGCGGGATCGATTGGATCCTACAATGAGCAGTTCTTC.